This TCR beta chain was obtained from a study of cytomegalovirus exposure and HLA in healthy donors. For the study at large: An earlier analysis identified more than 95 million unique TCR beta sequences in about 179 million T cells. Study observations and caveats: Later analysis reportedly placed an Asian-associated ancestry cluster below the roughly 700-donor mean in N-insertions.

As regards this clone: The antigen remains unidentified.

Germline V gene data show CDR1 as MNHEY and CDR2 as SVGAGI. This CDR3 has 15 residues. V trimming: 5 bases; J trimming: 8 bases; junction bases outside the gene matches: 9. Amplification used 60 Vbeta primers and 13 Jbeta primers. Assay used: immunoSEQ multiplex PCR; TCRdb lists only in-frame clones, some missing. The sample includes roughly 250,000 clones, 75% to 90% of them seen just once. This receptor was obtained from a girl aged 2-10 years in good health and CMV-seronegative. Sequencing was done on a sample of PBMCs. This sequence joins TRBV6-5 and TRBJ2-1; 10 nucleotides align to TRBD2. CDR3: CASSTTSGIGDEQFF. CDR3 sequence (DNA): TGTGCCAGCAGTACCACTAGCGGGATAGGTGATGAGCAGTTCTTC.